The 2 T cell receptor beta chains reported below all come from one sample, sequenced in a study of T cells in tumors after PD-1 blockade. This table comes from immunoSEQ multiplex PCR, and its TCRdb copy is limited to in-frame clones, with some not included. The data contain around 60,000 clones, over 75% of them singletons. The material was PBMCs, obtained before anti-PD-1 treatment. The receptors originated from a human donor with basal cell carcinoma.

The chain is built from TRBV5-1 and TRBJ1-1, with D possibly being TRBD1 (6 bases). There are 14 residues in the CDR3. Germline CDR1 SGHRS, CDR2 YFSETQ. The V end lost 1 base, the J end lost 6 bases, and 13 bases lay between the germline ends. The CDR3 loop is CASSLSGGLAEAFF. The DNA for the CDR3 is TGCGCCAGCAGCTTGAGCGGGGGCTTGGCTGAAGCTTTCTTT.

The CDR3 DNA is TGTGCCAGTCGCGGGATGGAGGGAGATTCTTCACCCCTCCACTTT. This sequence encodes CASRGMEGDSSPLHF. The rearrangement uses TRBV6-5 and TRBJ1-6; D is unresolved. Germline V gene sequence: CDR1 MNHEY, CDR2 SVGAGI. The CDR3 contains 15 residues. With 9 bases removed from V and 9 bases from J, the gap between germline ends came to 21 bases.